This entry describes one T cell receptor beta chain. Its antigen is as yet unknown. A J-beta primer mix and a sample-barcoded 5' primer were used in a second PCR of roughly 6 to 12 cycles. TCRdb processed the 5' RACE reads anew with MiXCR; each CDR3 protein has one entry. The sample has about 1.8 million distinct CDR3 sequences, around 50% seen once. The data derive from a study of blood T cells in healthy people across ages. Study at large: Using template switching, researchers captured about one barcoded beta molecule for each two T cells. Study conclusions and caveats: Across the age range, TCR beta diversity per million T cells fell in a roughly linear way.

CDR1 is MDHEN and CDR2 is SYDVKM in the germline V gene. This CDR3 has 14 residues. V was pared by 6 bases and J by 6 bases, with 18 bases between. The chain joins TRBV28 to TRBJ2-7, with D possibly being TRBD1 or TRBD2 (5 bases each). Material: blood. The origin of this receptor is a woman in her thirties or forties in good health. The CDR3 spells CASSQQDLLSEQYF. CDR3 coding DNA: TGTGCCAGCAGCCAACAGGACTTACTGAGCGAGCAGTACTTC.